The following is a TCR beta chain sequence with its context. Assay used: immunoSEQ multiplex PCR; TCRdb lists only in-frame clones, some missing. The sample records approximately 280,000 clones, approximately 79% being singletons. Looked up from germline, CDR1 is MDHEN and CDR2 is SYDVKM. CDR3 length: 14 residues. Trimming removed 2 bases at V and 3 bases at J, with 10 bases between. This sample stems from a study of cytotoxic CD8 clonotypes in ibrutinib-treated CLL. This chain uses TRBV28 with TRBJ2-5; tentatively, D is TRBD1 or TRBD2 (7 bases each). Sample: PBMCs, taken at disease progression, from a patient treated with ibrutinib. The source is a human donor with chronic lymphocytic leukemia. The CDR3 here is CASSLAGGEETQYF. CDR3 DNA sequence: TGTGCCAGCAGTTTAGCAGGGGGGGAAGAGACCCAGTACTTC.